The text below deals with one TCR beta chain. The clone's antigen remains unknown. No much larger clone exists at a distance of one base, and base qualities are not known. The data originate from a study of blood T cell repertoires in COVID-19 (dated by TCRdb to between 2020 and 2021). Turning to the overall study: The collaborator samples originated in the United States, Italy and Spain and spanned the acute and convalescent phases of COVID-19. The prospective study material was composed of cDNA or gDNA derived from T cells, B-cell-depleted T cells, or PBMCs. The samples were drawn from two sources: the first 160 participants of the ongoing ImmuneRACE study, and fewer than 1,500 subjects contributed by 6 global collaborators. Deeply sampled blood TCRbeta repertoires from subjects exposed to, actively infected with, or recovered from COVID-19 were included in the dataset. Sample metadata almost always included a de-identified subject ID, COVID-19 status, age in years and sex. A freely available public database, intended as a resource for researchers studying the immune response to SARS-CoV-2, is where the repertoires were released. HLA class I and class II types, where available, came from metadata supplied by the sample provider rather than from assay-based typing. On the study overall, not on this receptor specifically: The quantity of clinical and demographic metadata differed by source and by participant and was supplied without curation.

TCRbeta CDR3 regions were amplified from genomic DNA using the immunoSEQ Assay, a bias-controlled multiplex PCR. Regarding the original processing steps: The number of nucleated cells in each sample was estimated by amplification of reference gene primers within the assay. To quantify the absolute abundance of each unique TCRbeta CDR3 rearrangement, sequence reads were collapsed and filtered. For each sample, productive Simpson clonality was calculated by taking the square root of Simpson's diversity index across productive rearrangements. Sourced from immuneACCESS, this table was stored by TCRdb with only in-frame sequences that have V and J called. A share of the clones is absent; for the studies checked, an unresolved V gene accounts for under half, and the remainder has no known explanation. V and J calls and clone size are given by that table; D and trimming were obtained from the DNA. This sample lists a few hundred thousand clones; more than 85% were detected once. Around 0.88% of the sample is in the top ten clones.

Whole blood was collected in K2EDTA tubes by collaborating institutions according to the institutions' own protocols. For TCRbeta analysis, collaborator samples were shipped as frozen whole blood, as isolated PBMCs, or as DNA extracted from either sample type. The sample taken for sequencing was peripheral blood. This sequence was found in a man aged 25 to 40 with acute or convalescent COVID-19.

CDR3 region: CASSPLGLAANTGELFF. The DNA reads TGTGCCAGCAGTCCCCTCGGACTAGCGGCGAACACCGGGGAGCTGTTTTTT. Here the chain combines TRBV27 and TRBJ2-2; the junction holds 10 bases that match TRBD2. Counted from cysteine to phenylalanine, this CDR3 has 17 amino acids. Here the CDR3 DNA is all that survives: 51 bases in frame from base 1. The germline V end is reduced by 5 bases and the J end by 0 bases; junction bases left unmatched: 6. CDR1 and CDR2 are read off the germline V gene (reference sequence) as MNHEY and SMNVEV.